The 25 T cell receptor beta chains below were found in one sample sequenced in a study of blood T cell repertoires in COVID-19. Profiled with immunoSEQ multiplex PCR; TCRdb holds only in-frame clones, not every one. The sample holds fewer than 250,000 clones, over 80% seen once. Sequenced: peripheral blood. These receptors originate from a human donor in a cohort sampled during active COVID-19.

The CDR3 is CASSETGISHTEAFF. CDR3 DNA: TGTGCCAGCAGTGAAACGGGGATCAGTCACACTGAAGCTTTCTTT. The chain employs TRBV2 and TRBJ1-1; D unresolved. The V end was cut by 2 bases, the J end by 3 bases, with 13 bases between. The V gene's germline CDR1 is SNHLY and CDR2 FYNNEI. This CDR3 is 15 amino acids long.

CDR3 DNA sequence: TGTGCCAGCAGCTTAGACCGGGACAGCCTAGGGAGAGGAAATTCACCCCTCCACTTT. Its protein product is CASSLDRDSLGRGNSPLHF. The rearrangement links TRBV7-2 to TRBJ1-6, with 7 bases matching TRBD1. V was pared by 1 base and J by 7 bases, with 16 bases of the junction left unmatched. CDR1 and CDR2 (germline): SGHTA, FQGNSA. CDR3 size: 19 residues.

The chain joins TRBV25-1 to TRBJ2-2; D unresolved. The V gene lost 4 bases and the J gene lost 3 bases, with 15 bases spanning the gap. CDR1 is MGHDK, CDR2 SYGVNS, per germline. The CDR3 totals 16 residues. The chain's CDR3 is CASSGSLSMDTGELFF. The CDR3, as DNA: TGTGCCAGCAGTGGGAGCCTCAGTATGGACACCGGGGAGCTGTTTTTT. Based on the CDR3 plus reference TRBV25-1 and TRBJ2-2, the full variable domain is EADIYQTPRYLVIGTGKKITLECSQTMGHDKMYWYQQDPGMELHLIHYSYGVNSTEKGDLSSESTVSRIRTEHFPLTLESARPSHTSQYLCASSGSLSMDTGELFFGEGSRLTVL.

The chain has TRBV5-4 and TRBJ2-7; a possible D gene is TRBD1 (5 bases). The V end was cut by 0 bases, the J end by 4 bases, with 11 bases between. Germline CDR1 is SGHNT and CDR2 is YYREEE (reference sequence). The CDR3 contains 14 residues. The CDR3 spells CASSLEPGRYEQYF. The DNA of the CDR3 is TGTGCCAGCAGCTTGGAACCAGGGCGGTACGAGCAGTACTTC.

The chain carries TRBV15 and TRBJ1-1, with a possible D match to TRBD1 (6 bases). CDR3 size: 14 residues. V lost 1 base, J lost 1 base, and 7 bases lay in between. The V gene's germline CDR1 is LNHNV and CDR2 YYDKDF (reference sequence). CDR3 nucleotide sequence: TGTGCCACCAGCAGAGGAGGGGGGAACACTGAAGCTTTCTTT. Its protein product is CATSRGGGNTEAFF.

This chain connects TRBV10-1 to TRBJ1-2; 7 bases align to TRBD1. CDR1 is WNHNN and CDR2 is SYGVQD in the germline V gene (reference sequence). CDR3 length equals 15 residues. Trimming cost V 6 bases and J 4 bases; bases outside gene matches: 11. The CDR3: CASRKTGTQSYGYTF. CDR3 nucleotide sequence: TGCGCCAGCAGAAAGACAGGGACGCAATCCTATGGCTACACCTTC.

This chain connects TRBV6-1 to TRBJ1-2; D perhaps matches TRBD1 (6 bases). The germline gives CDR1 MNHNS, CDR2 SASEGT. There are 13 residues in the CDR3. V dropped 7 bases and J dropped 4 bases, with 13 bases sitting between them. CDR3 nucleotide sequence: TGTGCCAGCACCGTAGACAGGCGCTATGGCTACACCTTC. Translating it yields CASTVDRRYGYTF.

The chain joins TRBV3-1 (or the pseudogene TRBV3-2) to TRBJ2-1; D may be TRBD1 (5 bases). V was clipped by 0 bases and J by 0 bases, with 9 bases between them. The CDR3 runs to 16 residues. CDR1 is LGHDT, CDR2 YNNKEL, per germline (reference sequence). CDR3 protein: CASSQDRAPSYNEQFF. The CDR3 region has the DNA TGTGCCAGCAGCCAAGACAGGGCCCCCTCCTACAATGAGCAGTTCTTC.

This rearrangement joins TRBV29-1 to TRBJ2-5, with D possibly matching TRBD2 (5 bases). This CDR3 has 13 residues. V lost 8 bases, J lost 5 bases, and 18 bases lay in between. Germline lookup yields CDR1 SQVTM and CDR2 ANQGSEA. CDR3 loop: CSSRRNPRETQYF. DNA of the CDR3: TGCAGCTCAAGGAGGAATCCAAGGGAGACCCAGTACTTC.

This clone was picked up one time. The rearrangement uses TRBV13 and TRBJ2-7; 7 positions match TRBD1. The ends lost 4 bases at V and 3 bases at J; junction bases unmatched: 9. CDR3 length: 15 residues. Per germline, CDR1 PRHDT and CDR2 FYEKMQ (reference sequence). The CDR3 DNA reads as TGTGCCAGCAGCTCGATGTCGACAGGGAACTACGAGCAGTACTTC. It yields the protein CASSSMSTGNYEQYF.

This sequence joins TRBV27 and TRBJ2-2; 8 bases align to TRBD2. From germline, CDR1 is MNHEY and CDR2 SMNVEV (reference sequence). CDR3 length: 19 residues. V was pared by 3 bases and J by 5 bases, with 17 bases of the junction left unmatched. The CDR3 DNA reads TGTGCCAGCAGTTTCGCCCCCGTTACCGGGACTAGTGGGACCGGGGAGCTGTTTTTT. Translating gives CASSFAPVTGTSGTGELFF.

Concerning this clone: A far larger clone is just one base off, so this is likely a read error. The J gene is TRBJ1-1, the V gene TRBV9; no definite D call. The ends were cut back, 2 bases at V and 0 bases at J, with 5 bases in the middle. The CDR3 spans 13 residues. The V gene's germline CDR1 is SGDLS and CDR2 YYNGEE. The CDR3 protein is CASSVRVNTEAFF. DNA of the CDR3: TGTGCCAGCAGCGTCCGGGTGAACACTGAAGCTTTCTTT.

The gene calls are TRBV6-4 and TRBJ1-2, with TRBD1 matching over 9 bases. Germline V gene sequence: CDR1 MRHNA, CDR2 SNTAGT. Germline trimming cut 0 bases from V and 1 base from J; bases unmatched to any gene: 3. The CDR3 is made up of 16 amino acids. The CDR3 region has the DNA TGTGCCAGCAGTGACTCCCCGGGACAGGGTAACTATGGCTACACCTTC. It encodes CASSDSPGQGNYGYTF.

The rearrangement joins TRBV5-1 to TRBJ2-1; 9 bases agree with TRBD1. Germline lookup yields CDR1 SGHRS and CDR2 YFSETQ. CDR3 length: 15 residues. J was trimmed by 7 bases and V by 4 bases; bases with no gene match: 9. CDR3: CASSPDRGNLNEQFF. CDR3 nucleotides: TGCGCCAGCAGCCCCGACAGGGGGAATCTAAATGAGCAGTTCTTC.

The chain links TRBV15 to TRBJ2-7, with a possible D match to TRBD2 (6 bases). Between the trimmed V and J ends, which lost 3 bases and 0 bases, there was a span of 9 bases. The CDR3 has 14 residues. Germline V gene lookup returns CDR1 LNHNV and CDR2 YYDKDF (reference sequence). CDR3 sequence: CATSRGGTSYEQYF. The DNA for the CDR3 is TGTGCCACCAGCAGGGGCGGGACCTCCTACGAGCAGTACTTC.

The chain combines TRBV4-2 with TRBJ2-7; 10 positions agree with TRBD2. The germline V gene encodes CDR1 LGHNA and CDR2 YNFKEQ. The CDR3 loop spans 17 amino acids. Trimming cost V 1 base and J 1 base; bases outside gene matches: 7. CDR3 amino acids: CASSQVRTSGASYEQYF. As DNA, the CDR3 is TGTGCCAGCAGCCAAGTCCGGACTAGCGGTGCTTCCTACGAGCAGTACTTC.

The V and J genes are TRBV19 and TRBJ2-2; tentatively, D is TRBD1 (6 bases). The V and J ends lost 8 bases and 4 bases respectively, with 14 bases between them. Germline loops: CDR1 LNHDA, CDR2 SQIVND (reference sequence). The CDR3 runs 14 residues. The CDR3 sequence: CASGTLSGTGELFF. As DNA, the CDR3 is TGTGCCAGTGGGACACTCTCGGGCACCGGGGAGCTGTTTTTT.

The chain uses TRBV27 and TRBJ1-6; possible D gene TRBD1, 6 bases. This CDR3 spans 18 amino acids. CDR1 is MNHEY and CDR2 is SMNVEV in the germline V gene (reference sequence). V was pared by 4 bases and J by 8 bases, with 24 bases between. CDR3 nucleotide sequence: TGTGCCAGCAGTTCCCTTACGAACTGGGGGCGATTGGATTCACCCCTCCACTTT. This codes for CASSSLTNWGRLDSPLHF.

This rearrangement joins TRBV7-6 to TRBJ1-1; possibly TRBD1 for D (5 bases). The V gene lost 4 bases and the J gene lost 1 base, with 7 bases spanning the gap. The V gene's germline CDR1 is SGHVS and CDR2 FNYEAQ. This CDR3 comprises 13 residues. The CDR3 sequence is CASSWGENTEAFF. CDR3 nucleotides: TGTGCCAGCAGCTGGGGGGAGAACACTGAAGCTTTCTTT.

The chain couples TRBV6-6 to TRBJ2-2; TRBD1 matches 9 bases. The CDR3 contains 15 residues. The germline V gene encodes CDR1 MNHNY and CDR2 SVGAGI (reference sequence). Trimming took 6 bases from V and 4 from J; bases not matched to a gene: 6. Here the CDR3 DNA reads TGTGCCAGCAGCTTGACAGGGGGAGGCACCGGGGAGCTGTTTTTT. Its translation: CASSLTGGGTGELFF.

The V gene is TRBV19, the J gene TRBJ1-4; 8 nucleotides line up with TRBD1. This CDR3 is 15 amino acids long. CDR1 is LNHDA, CDR2 SQIVND, per germline (reference sequence). Trimming at V came to 5 bases and at J to 4 bases, leaving 6 bases not matched to a gene. Here the CDR3 reads CASSADRVHNEKLFF. CDR3 sequence (DNA): TGTGCCAGTAGTGCGGACAGGGTCCATAATGAAAAACTGTTTTTT.

V gene TRBV18 combines with J gene TRBJ1-6, with TRBD1 matching 9 bases. The CDR3 has 18 amino acids. Germline assignment: CDR1 KGHSH and CDR2 LQKENI. V lost 6 bases to trimming and J lost 0 bases; unmatched junction nucleotides: 9. The CDR3 bases are TGTGCCAGCTCGCCTGGACAGGGGCTCCGCTCCTATAATTCACCCCTCCACTTT. This translates into CASSPGQGLRSYNSPLHF.

The chain links TRBV5-1 to TRBJ2-3, with 8 bases fitting TRBD1. The ends lost 3 bases at V and 6 bases at J; junction bases unmatched: 9. Germline CDR1 reads SGHRS; CDR2 reads YFSETQ. This CDR3 is 15 amino acids long. Here the CDR3 DNA reads TGCGCCAGCAGCTGGGGGGACAGGTCCCTCGATACGCAGTATTTT. It is translated as CASSWGDRSLDTQYF. Complete variable domain (other parts from reference TRBV5-1 and TRBJ2-3): KAGVTQTPRYLIKTRGQQVTLSCSPISGHRSVSWYQQTPGQGLQFLFEYFSETQRNKGNFPGRFSGRQFSNSRSEMNVSTLELGDSALYLCASSWGDRSLDTQYFGPGTRLTVL.

This CDR3 reads CASSLATGSSYNEQFF. The CDR3 nucleotides read TGTGCCAGCAGCTTGGCCACAGGGAGCTCCTACAATGAGCAGTTCTTC. The chain recombines TRBV5-4 with TRBJ2-1; D may be TRBD1 (6 bases). Trimming shortened V by 0 bases and J by 0 bases, and 10 bases separated the two germline ends. The CDR3 contains 16 residues. Looked up from germline, CDR1 is SGHNT and CDR2 is YYREEE (reference sequence). Full variable domain (missing parts from reference TRBV5-4 and TRBJ2-1): ETGVTQSPTHLIKTRGQQVTLRCSSQSGHNTVSWYQQALGQGPQFIFQYYREEENGRGNFPPRFSGLQFPNYSSELNVNALELDDSALYLCASSLATGSSYNEQFFGPGTRLTVL.

This clone was seen a few times. V is TRBV28 and J is TRBJ1-4; the D is unclear. CDR1 MDHEN and CDR2 SYDVKM come from the germline V gene. The CDR3 has 11 amino acids. V was clipped by 6 bases and J by 8 bases, with 7 bases between them. Here the CDR3 reads CASSGAEKLFF. Here the CDR3 DNA reads TGTGCCAGCAGCGGAGCGGAAAAACTGTTTTTT.